This T cell receptor (beta chain) was captured in a study of blood T cell repertoires in COVID-19. The overall study: The study drew acute and convalescent COVID-19 samples from the United States, Italy and Spain. Nucleic acid was either cDNA or gDNA, and it came from T cells, B-cell-depleted T cells, or PBMCs.

Trimming took 0 bases from V and 1 from J; bases not matched to a gene: 5. Germline values: CDR1 KGHSH, CDR2 LQKENI. The CDR3 sequence is 18 residues long. Methods used by the authors: Quantification of nucleated cells was approximated via reference gene primer amplification. Clones were read by immunoSEQ multiplex PCR, and TCRdb kept only the in-frame ones, dropping some. D and trimming come from the DNA, and the V and J calls and clone size come from that table. Here the sample spans some 190,000 clones, around 84% being singletons. Sequenced: peripheral blood. This sequence joins TRBV18 and TRBJ2-3, with 12 bases lining up with TRBD2. This TCR came from a woman aged 80 or older with acute or convalescent COVID-19. The DNA for the CDR3 is TGTGCCAGCTCACCACCGAGACTAGCGGGAGAAGGCACAGATACGCAGTATTTT. It codes for CASSPPRLAGEGTDTQYF.